The rows below give T cell receptor beta chains drawn from one sample of a study of blood T cell repertoires in COVID-19. Profiled with immunoSEQ multiplex PCR; TCRdb holds only in-frame clones, not every one. The sample yields about 65,000 clones, about 81% seen once. Input material: peripheral blood. Receptors were obtained from an elderly man with acute or convalescent COVID-19. CDR3s include the opening cysteine and the closing phenylalanine or tryptophan. Fields, in order: V gene, clone size, D gene, J gene, CDR3 protein, CDR3 DNA. D genes are given only for firm matches. Only part of the rows carry a size: once, few, many, or a class if the clone is expanded.

TRBV27,-,-,TRBJ1-1,CASSLRSRQNTEAFF,TGTGCCAGCAGTTTGAGATCTCGACAGAACACTGAAGCTTTCTTT
TRBV29-1,few,TRBD1,TRBJ1-1,CSADRDTNTEAFF,TGCAGCGCCGACAGGGACACGAACACTGAAGCTTTCTTT
TRBV14,few,-,TRBJ1-1,CASSQDLNLGGDTEAFF,TGTGCCAGCAGCCAAGATCTGAACCTAGGGGGTGACACTGAAGCTTTCTTT
TRBV5-1,-,-,TRBJ1-2,CASSLVEDYGYTF,TGCGCCAGCAGCTTGGTAGAGGACTATGGCTACACCTTC
TRBV2,-,-,TRBJ1-5,CASSKGQRGNQPQHF,TGTGCCAGCAGTAAGGGGCAGCGGGGAAATCAGCCCCAGCATTTT
TRBV2,-,TRBD2,TRBJ2-5,CASSQGLAGQETQYF,TGTGCCAGCAGTCAGGGACTAGCGGGGCAAGAGACCCAGTACTTC
TRBV19,-,-,TRBJ1-5,CASSIGSGGYSNQPQHF,TGTGCCAGTAGTATCGGTTCGGGGGGCTATAGCAATCAGCCCCAGCATTTT
TRBV6-5,few,-,TRBJ1-6,CATRRGGVSSPLHF,TGTGCCACTCGCCGGGGGGGAGTTTCTTCACCCCTCCACTTT
TRBV27,-,-,TRBJ1-4,CASSLSGGPHPTNEKLFF,TGTGCCAGCAGTTTATCGGGGGGACCTCATCCAACTAATGAAAAACTGTTTTTT
TRBV18,-,-,TRBJ1-1,CASSPPGGVNTEAFF,TGTGCCAGCTCACCCCCCGGGGGGGTGAACACTGAAGCTTTCTTT
TRBV3-1/TRBV3-2,-,-,TRBJ1-1,CASSPRVWGTTEAFF,TGTGCCAGCAGCCCCAGGGTTTGGGGGACTACTGAAGCTTTCTTT
TRBV12-3/TRBV12-4,few,-,TRBJ1-2,CASSLLGAAGYTF,TGTGCCAGCAGTTTACTGGGGGCGGCTGGCTACACCTTC
TRBV6-1,-,TRBD2,TRBJ2-7,CASSEAGGGGSYF,TGTGCCAGCAGTGAAGCCGGGGGCGGGGGGAGCTACTTC
TRBV5-5,-,-,TRBJ1-3,CASSLSGNTIYF,TGTGCCAGCAGCCTCTCTGGAAACACCATATATTTT
TRBV6-6,-,-,TRBJ1-4,CASFGRPNEKLFF,TGTGCCAGCTTTGGCCGCCCGAATGAAAAACTGTTTTTT
TRBV3-1/TRBV3-2,-,TRBD2,TRBJ2-7,CASSQGFGGTSGYEQYF,TGTGCCAGCAGCCAAGGTTTCGGGGGGACTAGCGGCTACGAGCAGTACTTC
TRBV20-1,few,-,TRBJ1-1,CSASLHGRIMNTEAFF,TGCAGTGCTAGTCTCCACGGCAGGATCATGAACACTGAAGCTTTCTTT
TRBV11-1,-,-,TRBJ2-7,CASSLEEGLGEQYF,TGTGCCAGCAGCTTAGAGGAGGGATTAGGAGAGCAGTACTTC
TRBV5-1,-,TRBD2,TRBJ2-3,CASSLSGGGPFTDTQYF,TGCGCCAGCAGCCTTTCTGGGGGGGGACCTTTCACAGATACGCAGTATTTT
TRBV6-6,-,TRBD1,TRBJ2-3,CASKKGQGNADTQYF,TGTGCCAGCAAAAAGGGACAGGGTAATGCAGATACGCAGTATTTT
TRBV7-9,-,TRBD2,TRBJ2-5,CASSAPGLAGETQYF,TGTGCCAGCAGCGCCCCGGGACTAGCAGGGGAGACCCAGTACTTC
TRBV7-9,-,-,TRBJ1-6,CASSFSENSPLHF,TGTGCCAGCAGCTTTTCGGAGAATTCACCCCTCCACTTT
TRBV7-2,-,-,TRBJ1-2,CASSEERGLTNYGYTF,TGTGCCAGCAGCGAGGAAAGAGGCCTTACTAACTATGGCTACACCTTC
TRBV4-1,-,-,TRBJ2-4,CASSQDPPGPLAKNIQYF,TGCGCCAGCAGCCAAGATCCTCCAGGCCCCTTAGCCAAAAACATTCAGTACTTC
TRBV7-3,once,-,TRBJ2-1,CASSFGRGDEQFF,TGTGCCAGCAGCTTCGGCAGGGGTGACGAGCAGTTCTTC
TRBV10-2,-,-,TRBJ1-4,CASSEVRGNEKLFF,TGCGCCAGCAGTGAGGTGCGGGGGAATGAAAAACTGTTTTTT
TRBV19,-,-,TRBJ1-1,CASSIGPNSGAFF,TGTGCCAGTAGTATAGGCCCTAATAGCGGAGCTTTCTTT
TRBV20-1,-,-,TRBJ1-1,CSASRGRTEAFF,TGCAGTGCTAGTAGAGGGAGGACTGAAGCTTTCTTT
TRBV19,-,-,TRBJ1-3,CASSTWTADTIYF,TGTGCCAGTAGTACATGGACAGCAGACACCATATATTTT